What follows are 10 T cell receptor beta chains derived from one specimen sequenced in a study of T cell repertoires in cytomegalovirus infection. TCRdb re-derived calls from the reads in MiXCR, one entry per CDR3 protein. The data hold 570,000 or so distinct CDR3 sequences, with around two fifths observed a single time. These receptors are not linked to any known antigen. Source: cultured PBMCs, taken from culture after CMV antigen stimulation. The receptors here all came from a human donor in good health (CMV status not recorded). Some clones in this sample may be carry-over from other donors' samples.

In the case of this clonotype: The germline gene is not matched at one end of the junction; a read error may be the cause. This chain joins TRBV7-9 and TRBJ2-1; TRBD2 matches at 7 bases. Germline CDR1 and CDR2: SEHNR and FQNEAQ (reference sequence). The CDR3 runs to 17 residues. CDR3 sequence reads: CASSLAPWDYQDDEQFF. CDR3 sequence (DNA): TGTGCCAGCAGCCTAGCCCCCTGGGACTACCAGGACGATGAGCAGTTCTTC.

This clonotype was recorded a few times. The rearrangement links TRBV6-5 to TRBJ2-2; D gene uncertain. The CDR3 covers 16 residues. Germline V gene data show CDR1 as MNHEY and CDR2 as SVGAGI. Trimming left V 0 bases short and J 4 bases short, with 12 bases between. CDR3 DNA sequence: TGTGCCAGCAGTTACTCGTTCCGGTCGGGCACCGGGGAGCTGTTTTTT. Translated, it gives CASSYSFRSGTGELFF.

The gene calls are TRBV7-9 and TRBJ2-5; D is unclear. Between the trimmed V and J ends, which lost 3 bases and 0 bases, there was a span of 11 bases. The CDR3 length is 15 residues. CDR1 and CDR2 from the germline V gene are SEHNR and FQNEAQ (reference sequence). The CDR3 DNA reads as TGTGCCAGCAGCTTCGGAGCATTGAACCAAGAGACCCAGTACTTC. It encodes CASSFGALNQETQYF.

The chain links TRBV27 to TRBJ1-2; D is possibly TRBD1 (6 bases). Trimming removed 5 bases at V and 4 bases at J, with 20 bases between. Per the germline V gene, CDR1 is MNHEY and CDR2 is SMNVEV (reference sequence). The CDR3 runs to 16 residues. The CDR3 reads CASSPYSPGDPYGYTF. The CDR3 region has the DNA TGTGCCAGCAGTCCCTATTCGCCAGGGGACCCCTATGGCTACACCTTC.

This clonotype was picked up a small number of times. The chain links TRBV7-2 to TRBJ1-2; D unclear. Germline-derived CDR1 and CDR2 are SGHTA and FQGNSA. V was pared by 1 base and J by 5 bases, with 14 bases between. This CDR3 is 15 amino acids long. This CDR3 reads CASSLVGGSPYGYTF. The CDR3 nucleotides read TGTGCCAGCAGCTTAGTTGGAGGGAGTCCTTATGGCTACACCTTC.

V and J are TRBV7-2 and TRBJ2-7; 8 positions agree with TRBD2. Trimming cost V 5 bases and J 0 bases; bases outside gene matches: 12. CDR3 length equals 17 residues. CDR1 and CDR2 from the germline V gene are SGHTA and FQGNSA. CDR3 region: CASSRPGSGTSSYEQYF. CDR3 sequence (DNA): TGTGCCAGCAGCCGCCCCGGTAGCGGGACTAGCTCCTACGAGCAGTACTTC. The complete variable domain, with remaining parts taken from reference TRBV7-2 and TRBJ2-7, reads GAGVSQSPSNKVTEKGKDVELRCDPISGHTALYWYRQSLGQGLEFLIYFQGNSAPDKSGLPSDRFSAERTGGSVSTLTIQRTQQEDSAVYLCASSRPGSGTSSYEQYFGPGTRLTVT.

The chain employs TRBV7-9 and TRBJ2-7; 9 bases are a match to TRBD1. Germline values: CDR1 SEHNR, CDR2 FQNEAQ (reference sequence). The CDR3 runs 15 residues. The trim removed 2 bases at V and 1 base at J, leaving 3 bases unmatched. This CDR3 is CASSLSQGASYEQYF. CDR3 nucleotides: TGTGCCAGCAGCTTATCACAGGGGGCGTCCTACGAGCAGTACTTC.

This clonotype was counted only a few times. The rearrangement links TRBV20-1 to TRBJ2-7; 7 bases align to TRBD1. This CDR3 is 12 amino acids long. Germline lookup yields CDR1 DFQATT and CDR2 SNEGSKA (reference sequence). J lost 5 bases, V lost 2 bases, and 3 bases had no gene match. DNA for the CDR3: TGCAGTGCTAGACGGACAGGAGACGAGCAGTACTTC. It yields the protein CSARRTGDEQYF.

The chain recombines TRBV20-1 with TRBJ2-7; the match to TRBD2 covers 10 bases. CDR3 length: 16 amino acids. Germline CDR1 is DFQATT and CDR2 is SNEGSKA (reference sequence). Trimming removed 3 bases from V and 0 bases from J; junction bases left unmatched: 8. DNA for the CDR3: TGCAGTGCTAGTAGGGCTAGCGGGAGCTTCTCCTACGAGCAGTACTTC. Its protein product is CSASRASGSFSYEQYF.

The chain couples TRBV28 to TRBJ2-3, with D unclear. V lost 6 bases and J 8 bases, leaving 12 bases between the germline ends. The CDR3 totals 12 residues. Germline values: CDR1 MDHEN, CDR2 SYDVKM. The CDR3 sequence is CASSSGGVTQYF. The CDR3 DNA reads TGTGCCAGCAGCTCTGGTGGCGTTACGCAGTATTTT.